The source of this TCR beta chain is a study of T cells in Graves' hyperthyroidism and ophthalmopathy. Authors of the study amplified TCR beta CDR3 regions from RNA transcripts. A set of HTBI primers served as the primers for a first-round RT-PCR of the TCR CDR3. TCRdb reprocessed the multiplex PCR reads via MiXCR and lists one record per CDR3 protein. The table has under 70,000 distinct CDR3 sequences, approximately 50% seen once. V was shortened by 5 bases and J by 7 bases, with 15 bases between the two germline ends. This CDR3 has 14 amino acids. The germline CDR1 and CDR2 sequences are SGHTA and FQGNSA.

The chain links TRBV7-2 to TRBJ2-1; D is perhaps TRBD2 (5 bases). The clonotype originates from a woman aged 55-75 years with Graves' ophthalmopathy. Sequencing used blood. CDR3 coding DNA: TGTGCCAGCAGCCTTAGTAGCGAGGAGAATGAGCAGTTCTTC. Translation gives CASSLSSEENEQFF.